This section outlines one T cell receptor (beta chain) sequence together with its context. Clones were sequenced by immunoSEQ multiplex PCR, and TCRdb holds only the in-frame ones, with some missing. The table includes over 150,000 clones, approximately 92% detected once. Germline loops: CDR1 SGDLS, CDR2 YYNGEE. The CDR3 is 13 amino acids. V was cut by 2 bases and J by 2 bases, with 6 bases left in between. This sample is part of a study of control samples from healthy donors and cancer patients. The sequence was obtained from a woman aged 35 to 49 in good health. The specimen was blood. The chain links TRBV9 to TRBJ2-3; D unclear. The CDR3 region has the DNA TGTGCCAGCAGCGTTGGTTTCACAGATACGCAGTATTTT. It translates to CASSVGFTDTQYF.